This TCR beta chain appears in the sequencing data of a study of T cells after yellow fever vaccination. On the study more broadly: Low-cell-number fractions underwent preparation using SMART-Seq v4 Ultra Low Input. The study, taken as a whole, reports: Weaker overall, the secondary response nonetheless peaked faster (day 5 versus 15). Contamination of FACS-sorted repertoires by abundant clonotypes from the bulk population could occur.

This clonotype was picked up many times. Its matching antigen is unknown. For TCR, cDNA came from 5'RACE template switching, which added a universal primer site and UMIs. TCRdb re-called the 5' RACE reads through MiXCR, storing one row per CDR3 protein. The sample records approximately 160,000 distinct CDR3 sequences, roughly 8.8% being singletons. This CDR3 contains 12 residues. Trimming at V came to 2 bases and at J to 11 bases, leaving 4 bases not matched to a gene. Germline V gives CDR1 MNHEY, CDR2 SVGAGI. The origin of this receptor is a young man who received the YFV17D yellow fever vaccine. The rearrangement joins TRBV6-5 to TRBJ1-1; 8 positions agree with TRBD1. This specimen consisted of CD8+ T cells sorted from PBMCs, obtained 45 days after the yellow fever booster vaccination. The CDR3 sequence is CASSYPDRAAFF. The CDR3, as DNA: TGTGCCAGCAGTTACCCGGACAGGGCGGCTTTCTTT.